This entry lists 21 T cell receptor beta chains sequenced from one sample in a study of tumor-infiltrating lymphocytes in localized non-small cell lung cancer. This table comes from immunoSEQ multiplex PCR, and its TCRdb copy is limited to in-frame clones, with some not included. The table has 12,000 or so clones, 78% seen once. The sequenced material came from lung tumor tissue. The receptors shown here come from a human donor with non-small cell lung cancer.

CDR3 sequence: CASSLVSGTANTGELFF. CDR3 DNA sequence: TGTGCCAGCAGCTTAGTATCCGGGACGGCGAACACCGGGGAGCTGTTTTTT. This rearrangement joins TRBV7-9 to TRBJ2-2; TRBD1 or TRBD2 may be the D gene (5 bases each). The CDR3 extends over 17 amino acids. Trimming pared 1 base from V and 0 bases from J, leaving 12 bases between. Per germline, CDR1 SEHNR and CDR2 FQNEAQ (reference sequence).

The chain combines TRBV2 with TRBJ2-5; 7 bases match TRBD2. The CDR3 has 13 amino acids. Trimming cost V 7 bases and J 2 bases; bases outside gene matches: 4. Germline assignment: CDR1 SNHLY and CDR2 FYNNEI. The CDR3 region is CASKREMQETQYF. As DNA, the CDR3 is TGTGCCAGCAAGCGGGAAATGCAAGAGACCCAGTACTTC.

The genes are TRBV5-1 and TRBJ2-5, with 7 bases that match TRBD2. The V segment lost 3 bases and the J segment 5 bases; nucleotides outside the gene matches: 4. Per germline, CDR1 SGHRS and CDR2 YFSETQ. This CDR3 contains 13 residues. Here the CDR3 reads CASSYGGGETQYF. CDR3 coding DNA: TGCGCCAGCAGCTACGGGGGAGGGGAGACCCAGTACTTC.

V and J are TRBV28 and TRBJ1-4, with 7 bases matching TRBD1. The germline V gene has CDR1 MDHEN and CDR2 SYDVKM. V lost 2 bases, J lost 3 bases, and 6 bases stayed unmatched. CDR3 length: 16 amino acids. The CDR3 protein is CASSLGQGDSNEKLFF. CDR3 in DNA: TGTGCCAGCAGTTTAGGGCAGGGGGATTCTAATGAAAAACTGTTTTTT.

There are a few counts of this clone. The CDR3 sequence is CAIKLGGDTEAFF. CDR3 coding DNA: TGTGCCATCAAGTTAGGAGGGGACACTGAAGCTTTCTTT. The rearrangement links TRBV10-3 to TRBJ1-1, with TRBD1 as a possible D gene (5 bases). CDR1 is ENHRY, CDR2 SYGVKD, per germline. The CDR3 totals 13 residues. V lost 7 bases, J lost 3 bases, and 12 bases lay in between.

The J gene is TRBJ2-1, the V gene TRBV18; 9 nucleotides line up with TRBD2. The CDR3 is made up of 17 amino acids. The germline CDR1 and CDR2 sequences are KGHSH and LQKENI. V trimming: 3 bases; J trimming: 2 bases; junction bases outside the gene matches: 8. CDR3 nucleotide sequence: TGTGCCAGCTCACCGGCAGGTTCTAGCGGGGCCTACAATGAGCAGTTCTTC. Its protein product is CASSPAGSSGAYNEQFF.

The V gene is TRBV2, the J gene TRBJ2-1, with D maybe TRBD2 (6 bases). V was clipped by 8 bases and J by 9 bases, with 14 bases between them. There are 12 residues in the CDR3. CDR1 is SNHLY, CDR2 FYNNEI, per germline. CDR3 nucleotides: TGTGCCAGCTCGCGGGACGAGCCTGAGCAGTTCTTC. It encodes CASSRDEPEQFF.

V and J are TRBV2 and TRBJ1-2; a possible D gene is TRBD1 (5 bases). Trimming cost V 0 bases and J 2 bases, with 7 bases left between them. Germline V gene lookup returns CDR1 SNHLY and CDR2 FYNNEI. CDR3 size: 14 residues. The CDR3 DNA follows: TGTGCCAGCAGTGAAGCGGGGGGGAACTATGGCTACACCTTC. This codes for CASSEAGGNYGYTF.

The chain carries TRBV5-8 and TRBJ2-4; D is undetermined. Germline V gene sequence: CDR1 SGHTS, CDR2 YDEGEE. With 0 bases removed from V and 2 bases from J, the gap between germline ends came to 6 bases. This CDR3 contains 14 residues. The CDR3 region is CASSLVGPKNIQYF. The CDR3 DNA follows: TGTGCCAGCAGCTTGGTTGGACCCAAAAACATTCAGTACTTC. The full variable domain, completed using reference TRBV5-8 and TRBJ2-4, is EAGVTQSPTHLIKTRGQQATLRCSPISGHTSVYWYQQALGLGLQFLLWYDEGEERNRGNFPPRFSGRQFPNYSSELNVNALELEDSALYLCASSLVGPKNIQYFGAGTRLSVL.

The rearrangement joins TRBV7-8 to TRBJ2-7; perhaps TRBD2 as D (5 bases). The CDR3 consists of 17 residues. The germline V and J ends were trimmed by 1 base and 4 bases, with 20 bases remaining between them. The germline V gene has CDR1 SGHVS and CDR2 FQNEAQ. The CDR3: CASSLVLLPAEGYEQYF. The CDR3 DNA reads as TGTGCCAGCAGCTTAGTTTTATTGCCAGCCGAGGGATACGAGCAGTACTTC.

The chain is built from TRBV11-2 and TRBJ2-1; TRBD2 is a possible D gene (5 bases). Germline CDR1 and CDR2: SGHAT and FQNNGV. V was clipped by 4 bases and J by 1 base, with 8 bases between them. The CDR3 runs 14 residues. In nucleotides, the CDR3 is TGTGCCAGCAGCTCCCGCGGGTCCTACAATGAGCAGTTCTTC. It encodes CASSSRGSYNEQFF. The variable domain in full, with the rest retrieved from reference TRBV11-2 and TRBJ2-1, is EAGVAQSPRYKIIEKRQSVAFWCNPISGHATLYWYQQILGQGPKLLIQFQNNGVVDDSQLPKDRFSAERLKGVDSTLKIQPAKLEDSAVYLCASSSRGSYNEQFFGPGTRLTVL.

The table lists this clone with a few counts. This chain links TRBV7-2 with TRBJ2-7, with TRBD2 matching over 10 bases. V shed 3 bases, J shed 3 bases, and the junction held 5 bases outside the gene matches. Germline V gene data show CDR1 as SGHTA and CDR2 as FQGNSA. CDR3 length: 15 residues. The CDR3 loop is CASSFTSGTLYEQYF. The CDR3 DNA is TGTGCCAGCAGCTTTACTAGCGGGACCCTCTACGAGCAGTACTTC.

This rearrangement joins TRBV19 to TRBJ1-1; D is unresolved. V was shortened by 5 bases and J by 5 bases, with 15 bases between the two germline ends. The CDR3 runs to 14 residues. Germline loops: CDR1 LNHDA, CDR2 SQIVND (reference sequence). As DNA, the CDR3 is TGTGCCAGTAGTTGGGCGGGAACGAGGACTGAAGCTTTCTTT. Protein sequence: CASSWAGTRTEAFF.

J is TRBJ2-1 and V is TRBV6-5; 9 bases align to TRBD2. V lost 8 bases to trimming and J lost 16 bases; unmatched junction nucleotides: 15. Germline CDR1 MNHEY, CDR2 SVGAGI. The CDR3 has 13 amino acids. CDR3 in amino acids: CASRVVAGGPGFF. In DNA form, the CDR3 reads TGTGCCAGCCGGGTGGTTGCGGGGGGGCCGGGATTCTTC.

This chain uses TRBV2 with TRBJ2-7, with 7 bases that match TRBD2. Germline assignment: CDR1 SNHLY and CDR2 FYNNEI. After removal of 6 bases from V and 6 bases from J, the junction contained 8 bases not matched to a gene. This CDR3 has 13 residues. CDR3 nucleotides: TGTGCCAGCAGGTTTTTGGGAGGGGTCGAGCAGTACTTC. Its protein product is CASRFLGGVEQYF.

This clone was picked up a small number of times. The chain uses TRBV28 and TRBJ2-1; 8 bases match TRBD1. Germline V gives CDR1 MDHEN, CDR2 SYDVKM. The V gene end was trimmed by 3 bases and the J gene end by 4 bases; junction bases not matched to a gene: 2. CDR3 length: 14 amino acids. CDR3 sequence: CASSFQGAYNEQFF. The CDR3 DNA sequence: TGTGCCAGCAGTTTTCAGGGGGCTTACAATGAGCAGTTCTTC.

J is TRBJ1-1 and V is TRBV30; 7 bases are a match to TRBD1. In germline, CDR1 is GTSNPN, CDR2 SVGIG (reference sequence). V lost 0 bases and J lost 5; bases outside the gene matches: 6. This CDR3 region has 14 residues. CDR3 sequence reads: CAWSVHDRVTEAFF. The CDR3 DNA sequence: TGTGCCTGGAGTGTACATGACAGGGTGACTGAAGCTTTCTTT.

The rearrangement joins TRBV2 to TRBJ1-2; D ambiguous. Trimming took 7 bases from V and 4 from J, leaving 13 bases between them. Germline CDR1 is SNHLY and CDR2 is FYNNEI. This CDR3 is built from 13 residues. CDR3 protein: CASKEGSGYGYTF. Written as DNA, the CDR3 is TGTGCCAGCAAAGAGGGTTCTGGCTATGGCTACACCTTC.

The chain links TRBV4-1 to TRBJ2-5; 14 bases are shared with TRBD2. This CDR3 has 20 residues. The V and J ends lost 2 bases and 0 bases, in that order; junction bases with no gene match: 11. The germline CDR1 and CDR2 sequences are MGHRA and YSYEKL. The CDR3 DNA is TGCGCCAGCAGCCAACCTCGGGGGACTAGCGGGGGACCAGACCAAGAGACCCAGTACTTC. Translation gives CASSQPRGTSGGPDQETQYF.

The chain joins TRBV29-1 to TRBJ2-5, with D possibly matching TRBD2 (6 bases). Between the trimmed V and J ends, which lost 2 bases and 4 bases, there was a span of 11 bases. The CDR3 is 13 residues long. Germline-derived CDR1 and CDR2 are SQVTM and ANQGSEA. The CDR3 DNA sequence: TGCAGCGTTGAATCTGTGGGAGGAGAGACCCAGTACTTC. This gives the protein CSVESVGGETQYF.

The rearrangement joins TRBV27 to TRBJ2-3, with 10 bases lining up with TRBD2. The CDR3 loop spans 15 amino acids. V lost 6 bases and J lost 5; bases outside the gene matches: 8. Germline-derived CDR1 and CDR2 are MNHEY and SMNVEV (reference sequence). This chain's CDR3 is CASRGLAGDVDTQYF. CDR3 nucleotide sequence: TGTGCCAGCAGGGGGCTAGCGGGAGATGTAGATACGCAGTATTTT.